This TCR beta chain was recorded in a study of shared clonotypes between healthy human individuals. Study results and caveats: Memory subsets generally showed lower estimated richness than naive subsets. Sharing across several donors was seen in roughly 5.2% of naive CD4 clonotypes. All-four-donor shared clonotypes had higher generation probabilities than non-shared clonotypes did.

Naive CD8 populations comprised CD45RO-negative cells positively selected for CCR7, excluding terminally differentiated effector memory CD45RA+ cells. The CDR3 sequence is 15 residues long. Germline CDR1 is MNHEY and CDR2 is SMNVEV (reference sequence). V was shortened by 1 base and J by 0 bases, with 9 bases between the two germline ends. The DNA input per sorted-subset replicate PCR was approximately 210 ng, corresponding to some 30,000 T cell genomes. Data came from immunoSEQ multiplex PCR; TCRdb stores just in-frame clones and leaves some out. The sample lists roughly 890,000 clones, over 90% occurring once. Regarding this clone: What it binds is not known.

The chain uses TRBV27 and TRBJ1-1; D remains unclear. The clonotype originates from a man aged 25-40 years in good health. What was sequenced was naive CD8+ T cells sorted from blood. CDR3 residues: CASSLLSTLNTEAFF. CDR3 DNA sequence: TGTGCCAGCAGTTTATTAAGCACCTTGAACACTGAAGCTTTCTTT.